The 18 T cell receptor beta chains reported below all come from one sample, sequenced in a study of T-cell reconstitution after alpha-beta-depleted transplantation in children. Preparation of the TCRbeta library used unique molecular identifiers. TCRdb reprocessed the PCR reads via MiXCR and lists one record per CDR3 protein. The data hold 60,000 or so distinct CDR3 sequences, with approximately 46% observed a single time. This specimen was PBMCs, mostly from graft donor cells, taken 360 days after TCRalphabeta/CD19-depleted stem cell transplant. The receptors were sampled from a male patient under 18 who had a stem cell transplant for acute lymphoblastic leukemia, so the T cells may come from the graft donor.

This clonotype appeared a few times. V and J are TRBV4-1 and TRBJ2-7; possible D gene TRBD2, 6 bases. The V gene lost 1 base and the J gene lost 2 bases, with 12 bases spanning the gap. The CDR3 is 15 amino acids. CDR1 and CDR2 (germline): MGHRA, YSYEKL. CDR3 region: CASSQGAGLTYEQYF. The CDR3 coding sequence is TGCGCCAGCAGCCAAGGCGCGGGACTCACCTACGAGCAGTACTTC.

CDR3 nucleotide sequence: TGTGCCAGCAGTTTAAAGGACAGGGGACGCGAGCAGTACTTC. Encoded protein: CASSLKDRGREQYF. The genes are TRBV12-3 or TRBV12-4 and TRBJ2-7; 9 nucleotides align to TRBD1. This CDR3 contains 14 residues. V shed 2 bases, J shed 6 bases, and the junction held 5 bases outside the gene matches.

This clonotype turned up a few times. Compared with germline, one end of the junction differs, possibly owing to a read error. The chain couples TRBV6-1 to TRBJ2-7; 7 positions agree with TRBD2. This CDR3 is 14 amino acids long. Germline loops: CDR1 MNHNS, CDR2 SASEGT. Here the CDR3 DNA reads TGTGCCAGCAATGAAGCGGGACCCTTCTACGAGCAGTACTTC. Amino acid sequence: CASNEAGPFYEQYF.

The CDR3 reads CASSLGTGTEYF. CDR3 coding DNA: TGTGCCAGCAGCCTAGGGACAGGGACGGAGTACTTC. V gene TRBV2 combines with J gene TRBJ2-7; 9 bases are a match to TRBD1. This CDR3 comprises 12 residues. V shed 6 bases, J shed 11 bases, and the junction held 8 bases outside the gene matches. The germline V gene encodes CDR1 SNHLY and CDR2 FYNNEI.

This clonotype occurred once. The gene calls are TRBV6-5 and TRBJ2-7; 7 positions agree with TRBD1. The CDR3 loop spans 15 amino acids. CDR1 and CDR2 (germline): MNHEY, SVGAGI. With 6 bases clipped from V and 3 bases from J, the junction kept 11 bases outside the gene matches. This CDR3 reads CASSQSRTGLYEQYF. The CDR3 DNA reads TGTGCCAGCAGCCAGTCGAGGACAGGTCTCTACGAGCAGTACTTC.

The V call is TRBV19, the J call TRBJ2-1; weak D call: TRBD2 (6 bases). This CDR3 is 14 amino acids long. The V end was cut by 3 bases, the J end by 4 bases, with 10 bases between. The V gene's germline CDR1 is LNHDA and CDR2 SQIVND (reference sequence). The CDR3 DNA reads as TGTGCCAGTAGTATCATCGCGGGGTACAATGAGCAGTTCTTC. As protein: CASSIIAGYNEQFF.

The rearrangement links TRBV29-1 to TRBJ2-2; TRBD2 aligns across 7 bases. The CDR3 totals 13 residues. The V and J ends lost 7 bases and 1 base, in that order; junction bases with no gene match: 3. CDR1 and CDR2 (germline): SQVTM, ANQGSEA. The chain's CDR3 is CSAERGNTGELFF. In DNA form, the CDR3 reads TGCAGCGCAGAGCGGGGGAACACCGGGGAGCTGTTTTTT.

This clonotype appeared a few times. This may come from a read error, since a much larger clone is one base off. This chain uses TRBV27 with TRBJ2-5; D uncertain. Looked up from germline, CDR1 is MNHEY and CDR2 is SMNVEV (reference sequence). V was shortened by 4 bases and J by 1 base, with 1 base between the two germline ends. This CDR3 spans 11 amino acids. The CDR3 loop reads CASSCQETQYF. For the CDR3, the DNA is TGTGCCAGCAGTTGCCAAGAGACCCAGTACTTC.

Only a few counts were recorded for this clonotype. V and J are TRBV6-2 or TRBV6-3 and TRBJ2-7; D possibly corresponds to TRBD2 (5 bases). The V end was cut by 2 bases, the J end by 3 bases, with 14 bases between. This CDR3 contains 15 residues. Germline values: CDR1 MNHEY, CDR2 SVGEGT. The CDR3 loop reads CASSYGRGQGYEQYF. Here the CDR3 DNA reads TGTGCCAGCAGTTACGGCCGGGGTCAAGGCTACGAGCAGTACTTC.

This clonotype was seen once. The rearrangement uses TRBV6-2 or TRBV6-3 and TRBJ2-1; perhaps TRBD2 as D (7 bases). This CDR3 is built from 19 residues. The V and J ends lost 1 base and 0 bases respectively, with 19 bases between them. From germline, CDR1 is MNHEY and CDR2 SVGEGT. In DNA form, the CDR3 reads TGTGCCAGCAGTTACTTCCCGGGGGGCGCTTCGCCCTCCTACAATGAGCAGTTCTTC. Translation: CASSYFPGGASPSYNEQFF.

The rearrangement links TRBV7-2 to TRBJ2-5; 9 positions agree with TRBD1. Trimming took 4 bases from V and 9 from J; bases not matched to a gene: 6. This CDR3 is 13 amino acids long. Germline V gene lookup returns CDR1 SGHTA and CDR2 FQGNSA. CDR3 protein: CASSSTDRGPQYF. The CDR3 DNA sequence: TGTGCCAGCAGCTCTACGGACAGGGGACCCCAGTACTTC.

This chain uses TRBV6-6 with TRBJ1-5, with D maybe TRBD1 (6 bases). The V gene's germline CDR1 is MNHNY and CDR2 SVGAGI (reference sequence). The length of the CDR3 is 13 residues. V was trimmed by 9 bases and J by 4 bases, leaving 13 bases between them. CDR3 in DNA: TGTGCCAGTGGGGGGGCGGAGAATCAGCCCCAGCATTTT. Translation gives CASGGAENQPQHF.

This clonotype has more than one count but fewer than ten. The chain couples TRBV29-1 to TRBJ2-2; 8 bases fit TRBD1. The germline V gene has CDR1 SQVTM and CDR2 ANQGSEA. V dropped 5 bases and J dropped 5; count of bases not matched to a gene: 10. The CDR3 length is 15 residues. CDR3 sequence (DNA): TGCAGCGTTTCCCCTGGACAGGGAGGAACCGGGGAGCTGTTTTTT. Translated, it gives CSVSPGQGGTGELFF.

The chain links TRBV4-1 to TRBJ2-3, with TRBD2 as a possible D gene (5 bases). The V gene's germline CDR1 is MGHRA and CDR2 YSYEKL. The CDR3 covers 19 residues. Trimming stripped 1 base from V and 1 base from J, with 21 bases between. In DNA form, the CDR3 reads TGCGCCAGCAGCCAAGGTTTGTTCGAGACTAACGGGGGCACAGATACGCAGTATTTT. This gives the protein CASSQGLFETNGGTDTQYF.

The gene calls are TRBV28 and TRBJ2-7; 9 bases line up with TRBD1. Per germline, CDR1 MDHEN and CDR2 SYDVKM. Trimming cost V 4 bases and J 5 bases; bases outside gene matches: 9. CDR3 length: 15 residues. Written as DNA, the CDR3 is TGTGCCAGCAGTTCTTCCGGGACAGGGTTCCACGAGCAGTACTTC. It codes for CASSSSGTGFHEQYF.

The V and J genes are TRBV20-1 and TRBJ2-7, with D perhaps TRBD1 or TRBD2 (5 bases each). This CDR3 region has 14 residues. CDR1 and CDR2 from the germline V gene are DFQATT and SNEGSKA (reference sequence). The V end was cut by 0 bases, the J end by 0 bases, with 9 bases between. The CDR3 spells CSARDGGISYEQYF. CDR3 nucleotides: TGCAGTGCTAGAGATGGGGGAATCTCCTACGAGCAGTACTTC.

The J gene is TRBJ2-1, the V gene TRBV10-3; D gene ambiguous. The CDR3 is made up of 14 amino acids. The V end lost 0 bases, the J end lost 5 bases, and 8 bases lay between the germline ends. Germline V CDR1 and CDR2: ENHRY, SYGVKD. The CDR3 spells CAISESTLHNEQFF. The CDR3, as DNA: TGTGCCATCAGTGAGTCGACCTTGCACAATGAGCAGTTCTTC.

The chain joins TRBV29-1 to TRBJ2-1, with 7 bases lining up with TRBD2. The CDR3 spans 16 residues. CDR1 is SQVTM, CDR2 ANQGSEA, per germline. Germline trimming cut 1 base from V and 1 base from J; bases unmatched to any gene: 7. CDR3 nucleotides: TGCAGCGTTGAAGGCTCTGCGGGAGTATCCTACAATGAGCAGTTCTTC. It translates to CSVEGSAGVSYNEQFF.